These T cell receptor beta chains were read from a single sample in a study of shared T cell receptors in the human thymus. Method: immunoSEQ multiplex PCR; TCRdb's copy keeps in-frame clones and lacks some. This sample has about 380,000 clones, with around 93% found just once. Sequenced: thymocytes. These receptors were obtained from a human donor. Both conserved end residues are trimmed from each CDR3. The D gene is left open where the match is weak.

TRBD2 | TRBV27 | ASSSLTSGTYEQY
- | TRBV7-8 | ASIEIGGYGYT
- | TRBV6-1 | ASTPGGELF
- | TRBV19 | ASLDSPNSYEQY
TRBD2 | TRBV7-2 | ASSPSTSGIGDTQY
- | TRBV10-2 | ASSEREGLGGGYT
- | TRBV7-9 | ASSLVRPGNTIY
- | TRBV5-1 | ASSLATAGGGNTIY
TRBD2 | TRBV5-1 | ASSGWTSGPSTDTQY
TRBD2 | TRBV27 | ASSLIQREGPDYEQY
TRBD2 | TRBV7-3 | ASSSTSGSHMSDEQF
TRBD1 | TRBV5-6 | ASSFSAGTEKHNEQF
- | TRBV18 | ASTGLSYEQY
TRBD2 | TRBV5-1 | ASSPKLAGPLFYEQY
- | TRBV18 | ASSPLGQPQH
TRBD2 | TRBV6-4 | ASSDSSLAGVQF
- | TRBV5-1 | ASSALTRPHNEQF
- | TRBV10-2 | ASSKLKTGDTQY
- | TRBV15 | ATSRVGLPGHTTDTQY
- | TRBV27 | ASSPRAPLPSEQF
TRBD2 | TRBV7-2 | ASIGPLAGTPRQY
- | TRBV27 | ASTDTHTDTQY
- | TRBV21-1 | ASSLRRGPMSSYNEQF
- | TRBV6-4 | ASSGGNRSGANVLT
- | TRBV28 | ASSRLLYEQF
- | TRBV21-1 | ASSIQSGHDSYEQY
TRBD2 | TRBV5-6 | ASSTGTSGRHSDTQY
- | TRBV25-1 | ASSEGRGGNTGELF
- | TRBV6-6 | ASSVTGAAHSYEQY
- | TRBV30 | AWSVPSYEQY
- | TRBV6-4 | ASRSRGLSTDTQY
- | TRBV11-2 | ASSFPVDTIY
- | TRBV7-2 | ASSQSGGTEAF
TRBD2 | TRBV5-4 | ASSLGGRPADTQY
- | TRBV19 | ASSRDGRGIYNEQF
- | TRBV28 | ASSLKGPDGGALSYEQY
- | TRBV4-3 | ASSQEGVTYEQY
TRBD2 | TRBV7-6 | ASSLDTGTSGVRAGELF
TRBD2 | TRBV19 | ASSTPTLSSGSINEQF
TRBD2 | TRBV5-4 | ASSNLAGVRETQY
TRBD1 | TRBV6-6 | ASRLQGAYGYT
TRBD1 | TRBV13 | ASSLGLNGQGERHTEAF
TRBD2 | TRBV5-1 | ASSLGTSGSEDEQY
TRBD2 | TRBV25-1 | ASSENRQREGDNEQF
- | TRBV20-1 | SAPPCRYT
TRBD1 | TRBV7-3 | ASSEDRGPSGANVLT
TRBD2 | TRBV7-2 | ASSFGSGSGGEQF
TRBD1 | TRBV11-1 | ASSSQGATPFSGANVLT